Below, 13 T cell receptor beta chains from the same sample are listed, as sequenced in a study of regulatory T cells in long-lasting Graves disease. The time point was: newly diagnosed GD, antithyroid drugs for less than 3 months. PBMC RNA served as the TCR library source. Researchers made TCR beta libraries by using iRepertoire HTBI primers and running Arm-PCR on CDR3 regions. TCRdb processed the multiplex PCR reads anew with MiXCR; each CDR3 protein has one entry. Counted here are about 430,000 distinct CDR3 sequences, 15% occurring once; the ten biggest clones make up about 8.3%. The sample was also reused in another study, on T cells in Graves' hyperthyroidism and ophthalmopathy.

The sample here was peripheral blood mononuclear cells (PBMCs), taken at new diagnosis, from a patient treated with antithyroid drugs. These receptor sequences come from a woman in her forties with Graves disease.

This clonotype was seen ten or more times. The chain has TRBV20-1 and TRBJ2-7, with D perhaps matching TRBD1 or TRBD2 (5 bases each). Between the trimmed V and J ends, which lost 2 bases and 5 bases, there was a span of 19 bases. The CDR3 has 15 amino acids. Germline CDR1 is DFQATT and CDR2 is SNEGSKA (reference sequence). CDR3 sequence: CSARRGGFGTHEQYF. The CDR3 DNA follows: TGCAGTGCTAGACGGGGTGGTTTCGGGACGCACGAGCAGTACTTC.

Concerning this clonotype: This likely stems from a read error, as it lies one base from a far larger clone. This chain uses TRBV7-3 with TRBJ2-5; D unclear. The CDR3 covers 13 residues. Germline V gene data show CDR1 as SGHTA and CDR2 as FQGTGA. The CDR3: CTSSLGTEETQYF. The DNA of the CDR3 is TGTACCAGCAGCTTAGGCACTGAAGAGACCCAGTACTTC. The variable domain in full, with the rest retrieved from reference TRBV7-3 and TRBJ2-5, is GAGVSQTPSNKVTEKGKYVELRCDPISGHTALYWYRQSLGQGPEFLIYFQGTGAADDSGLPNDRFFAVRPEGSVSTLKIQRTERGDSAVYLCTSSLGTEETQYFGPGTRLLVL.

As concerns this clonotype: A read error is likely here: a far larger clone is one base away. The rearrangement joins TRBV7-2 to TRBJ2-7, with TRBD2 matching over 8 bases. The J segment lost 2 bases and the V segment lost 10 bases, leaving 7 bases of the junction unmatched. Germline V lookup: CDR1 SGHTA, CDR2 FQGNSA. The CDR3 covers 13 residues. The CDR3 DNA sequence: TGTGCCACCGGGTCCGGGAGGGCCTACGAGCAGTACTTC. Residues: CATGSGRAYEQYF.

The chain carries TRBV5-4 and TRBJ2-5, with 7 bases aligning to TRBD2. The CDR3 runs 15 residues. The V gene's germline CDR1 is SGHNT and CDR2 YYREEE (reference sequence). Losses at the gene ends were 1 base for V and 4 bases for J; bases not matched to a gene: 7. The CDR3 DNA is TGTGCCAGCAGCTTGATTGGGCGGGGGATAGAGACCCAGTACTTC. Protein sequence: CASSLIGRGIETQYF.

The V gene is TRBV28, the J gene TRBJ2-2, with 9 bases that match TRBD2. Per the germline V gene, CDR1 is MDHEN and CDR2 is SYDVKM. The CDR3 sequence is 15 residues long. V dropped 7 bases and J dropped 6; count of bases not matched to a gene: 9. This CDR3 is CASTPRGRAAGELFF. CDR3 nucleotides: TGTGCCAGCACCCCTCGCGGGAGGGCGGCCGGGGAGCTGTTTTTT.

This clonotype was found many times. The chain has TRBV12-3 or TRBV12-4 and TRBJ2-7; D possibly corresponds to TRBD2 (5 bases). V was shortened by 3 bases and J by 3 bases, with 15 bases between the two germline ends. This CDR3 is built from 15 residues. CDR3 DNA: TGTGCCAGCAGTTTCGGGGAACTGGGTGGCTACGAGCAGTACTTC. Its translation is CASSFGELGGYEQYF.

This clonotype was recorded only once. Since a much larger clone is just one base distant, this may be a read error. The chain joins TRBV19 to TRBJ1-5; 7 nucleotides agree with TRBD1. The CDR3 covers 16 residues. Germline CDR1 is LNHDA and CDR2 is SQIVND (reference sequence). CDR3 nucleotide sequence: TGTGCCAGTAGCCTTGGAGGGGGCCCTGGTTATCAGCCCCGGCATTTT. This gives the protein CASSLGGGPGYQPRHF.

This clonotype was recorded many times. The chain links TRBV7-8 to TRBJ2-5; 8 bases align to TRBD1. Trimming removed 1 base from V and 5 bases from J; junction bases left unmatched: 9. CDR1 is SGHVS and CDR2 is FQNEAQ in the germline V gene. The CDR3 is 16 residues long. As DNA, the CDR3 is TGTGCCAGCAGCTTAGAAGACAGGGGTGTTCGGGAGACCCAGTACTTC. Protein product: CASSLEDRGVRETQYF.

This clonotype appeared a few times. V gene TRBV6-5 combines with J gene TRBJ2-7, with D tentatively TRBD1 (6 bases). V was pared by 2 bases and J by 2 bases, with 10 bases between. CDR3 length: 14 residues. Per the germline V gene, CDR1 is MNHEY and CDR2 is SVGAGI. The CDR3 region is CASSYQGLPYEQYF. The CDR3 coding sequence is TGTGCCAGCAGTTACCAGGGGCTCCCCTACGAGCAGTACTTC.

This clonotype was seen ten or more times. This chain joins TRBV12-3 or TRBV12-4 and TRBJ1-1, with a weak D call TRBD1 (5 bases). V lost 1 base, J lost 2 bases, and 14 bases lay in between. The CDR3 has 16 amino acids. CDR3: CASSLDRWAPNTEAFF. DNA of the CDR3: TGTGCCAGCAGTTTAGACAGGTGGGCACCAAACACTGAAGCTTTCTTT.

CDR3 in amino acids: CASSYGSGSGETQYF. CDR3 in DNA: TGTGCCAGCAGCTACGGTAGCGGGAGTGGTGAGACCCAGTACTTC. This chain uses TRBV6-1 with TRBJ2-5; 9 nucleotides match TRBD2. This CDR3 comprises 15 residues. Unmatched junction bases numbered 10, after V lost 6 bases and J lost 5 bases. CDR1 is MNHNS, CDR2 SASEGT, per germline.

The CDR3: CASSMVAGGRTGELFF. CDR3 in DNA: TGTGCCAGTAGTATGGTAGCGGGAGGACGGACCGGGGAGCTGTTTTTT. The J gene is TRBJ2-2, the V gene TRBV19; 10 bases are a match to TRBD2. This CDR3 comprises 16 residues. The V and J ends lost 3 bases and 5 bases, in that order; junction bases with no gene match: 6. Germline CDR1 LNHDA, CDR2 SQIVND (reference sequence).

Many counts were recorded for this clonotype. Germline and junction disagree at one end, which may indicate a read error. The chain combines TRBV12-3 or TRBV12-4 with TRBJ2-2; 12 positions match TRBD2. The CDR3 runs to 18 residues. The CDR3 loop reads CANSKTRLAGGKTGELFF. For the CDR3, the DNA is TGTGCCAACAGTAAAACCCGGCTAGCGGGAGGGAAAACCGGGGAGCTGTTTTTT.